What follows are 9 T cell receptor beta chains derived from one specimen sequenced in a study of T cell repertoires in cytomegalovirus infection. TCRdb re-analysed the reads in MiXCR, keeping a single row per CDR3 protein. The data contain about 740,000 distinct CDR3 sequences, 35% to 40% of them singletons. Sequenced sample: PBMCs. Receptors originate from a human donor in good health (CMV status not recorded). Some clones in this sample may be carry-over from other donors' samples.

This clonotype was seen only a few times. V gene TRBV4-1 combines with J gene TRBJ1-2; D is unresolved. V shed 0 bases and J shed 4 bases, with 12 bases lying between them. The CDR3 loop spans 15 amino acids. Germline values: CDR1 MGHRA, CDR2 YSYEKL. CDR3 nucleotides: TGCGCCAGCAGCCAAGAAGGGCGCGTCGTCTATGGCTACACCTTC. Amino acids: CASSQEGRVVYGYTF.

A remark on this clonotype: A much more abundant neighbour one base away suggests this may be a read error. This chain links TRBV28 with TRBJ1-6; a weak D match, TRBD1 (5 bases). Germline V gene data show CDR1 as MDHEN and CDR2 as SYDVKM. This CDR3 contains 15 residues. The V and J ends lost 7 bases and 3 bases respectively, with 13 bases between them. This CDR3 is CASISGLSYNSPLHF. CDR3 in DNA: TGTGCCAGCATTTCGGGACTCAGCTATAATTCACCCCTCCACTTT.

The CDR3 region is CASMTASPMYF. CDR3 coding DNA: TGTGCCAGCATGACCGCGTCACCCATGTACTTC. The chain uses TRBV28 and TRBJ2-7; D gene uncertain. V lost 7 bases to trimming and J lost 12 bases, with 16 bases between them. Germline V gene sequence: CDR1 MDHEN, CDR2 SYDVKM. CDR3 length: 11 residues.

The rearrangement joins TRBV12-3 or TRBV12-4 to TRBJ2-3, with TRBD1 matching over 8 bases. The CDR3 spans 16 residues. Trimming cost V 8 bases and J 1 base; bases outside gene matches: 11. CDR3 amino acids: CASRFRAGQGTDTQYF. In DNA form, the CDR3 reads TGTGCCAGCCGATTCCGGGCGGGACAGGGCACAGATACGCAGTATTTT.

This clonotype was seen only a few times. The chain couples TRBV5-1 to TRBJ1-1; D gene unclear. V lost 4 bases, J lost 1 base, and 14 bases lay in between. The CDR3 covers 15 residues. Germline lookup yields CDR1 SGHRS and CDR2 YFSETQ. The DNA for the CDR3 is TGCGCCAGCAGCCCACTACAGTTAACGAACACTGAAGCTTTCTTT. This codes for CASSPLQLTNTEAFF.

CDR3 protein: CASSDSSSPLHF. CDR3 in DNA: TGTGCCAGCAGTGACTCTAGTTCACCCCTCCACTTT. The rearrangement joins TRBV6-4 to TRBJ1-6; no definite D call. Trimming took 0 bases from V and 9 from J, leaving 3 bases between them. From germline, CDR1 is MRHNA and CDR2 SNTAGT. The CDR3 totals 12 residues.

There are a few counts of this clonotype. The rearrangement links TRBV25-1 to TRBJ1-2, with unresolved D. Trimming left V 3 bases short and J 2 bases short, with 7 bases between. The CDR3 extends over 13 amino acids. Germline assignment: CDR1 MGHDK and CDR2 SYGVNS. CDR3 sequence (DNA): TGTGCCAGCAGTGACAGATCCAACTATGGCTACACCTTC. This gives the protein CASSDRSNYGYTF.

CDR3 in amino acids: CASSYSGVGPEAFF. In nucleotides, the CDR3 is TGTGCCAGCAGTTACAGCGGCGTGGGTCCCGAAGCTTTCTTT. The chain combines TRBV6-6 with TRBJ1-1; no definite D call. Germline values: CDR1 MNHNY, CDR2 SVGAGI (reference sequence). Trimming took off 2 bases at V and 8 bases at J, with 15 bases between the two ends. The CDR3 covers 14 residues.

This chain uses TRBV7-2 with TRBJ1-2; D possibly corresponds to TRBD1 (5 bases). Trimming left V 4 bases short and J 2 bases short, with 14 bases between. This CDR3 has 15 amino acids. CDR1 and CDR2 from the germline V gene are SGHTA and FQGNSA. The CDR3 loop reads CASSSTGGGNYGYTF. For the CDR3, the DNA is TGTGCCAGCAGCTCTACAGGAGGAGGAAACTATGGCTACACCTTC.